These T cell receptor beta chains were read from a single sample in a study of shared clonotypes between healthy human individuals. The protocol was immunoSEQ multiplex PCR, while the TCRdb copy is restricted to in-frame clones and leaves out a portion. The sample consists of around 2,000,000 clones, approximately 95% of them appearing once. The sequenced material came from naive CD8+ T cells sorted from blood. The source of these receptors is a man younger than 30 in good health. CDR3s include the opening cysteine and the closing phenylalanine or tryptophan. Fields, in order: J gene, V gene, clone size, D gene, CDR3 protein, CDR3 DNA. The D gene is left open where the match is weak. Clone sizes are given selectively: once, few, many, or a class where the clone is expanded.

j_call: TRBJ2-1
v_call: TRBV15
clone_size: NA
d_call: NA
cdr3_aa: CATEGGNLYNEQFF
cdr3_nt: TGTGCCACCGAAGGAGGGAACCTCTACAATGAGCAGTTCTTC

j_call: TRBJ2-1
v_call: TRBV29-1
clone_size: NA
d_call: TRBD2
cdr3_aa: CSVEGLAGVPEQFF
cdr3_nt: TGCAGCGTTGAGGGACTAGCGGGAGTACCTGAGCAGTTCTTC

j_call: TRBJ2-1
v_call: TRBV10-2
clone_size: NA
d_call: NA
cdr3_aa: CASRPLSGETLYNEQFF
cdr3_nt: TGCGCCAGCAGACCCCTTTCGGGAGAAACGCTCTACAATGAGCAGTTCTTC

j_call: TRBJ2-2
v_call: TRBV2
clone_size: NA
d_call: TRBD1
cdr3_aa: CASSWTGAKAGELFF
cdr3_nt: TGTGCCAGCAGCTGGACAGGGGCAAAGGCCGGGGAGCTGTTTTTT

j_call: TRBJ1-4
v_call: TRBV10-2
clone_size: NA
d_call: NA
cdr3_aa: CASSESGRANEKLFF
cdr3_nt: TGCGCCAGCAGTGAGTCGGGGAGGGCTAATGAAAAACTGTTTTTT

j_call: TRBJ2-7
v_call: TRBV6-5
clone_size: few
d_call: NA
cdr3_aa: CASSYRGYEQYF
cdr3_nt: TGTGCCAGCAGTTATCGAGGCTACGAGCAGTACTTC

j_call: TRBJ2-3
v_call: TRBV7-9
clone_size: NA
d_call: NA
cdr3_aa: CASSSGANRADTQYF
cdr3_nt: TGTGCCAGCAGCTCCGGAGCGAACCGGGCAGATACGCAGTATTTT

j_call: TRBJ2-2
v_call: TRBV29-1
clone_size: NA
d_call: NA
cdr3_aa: CSVEPGGNTGELFF
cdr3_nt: TGCAGCGTTGAACCAGGAGGGAACACCGGGGAGCTGTTTTTT

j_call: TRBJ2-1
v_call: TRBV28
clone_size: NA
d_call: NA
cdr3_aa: CASSSYGIYNEQFF
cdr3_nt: TGTGCCAGCAGTTCCTACGGGATTTACAATGAGCAGTTCTTC

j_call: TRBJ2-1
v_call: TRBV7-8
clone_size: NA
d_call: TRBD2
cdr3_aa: CASGIGTSGHNEQFF
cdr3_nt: TGTGCCAGCGGCATAGGGACTAGCGGCCACAATGAGCAGTTCTTC

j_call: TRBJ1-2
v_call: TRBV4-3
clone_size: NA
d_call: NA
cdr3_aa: CASSQSEGSDYGYTF
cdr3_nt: TGCGCCAGCAGCCAATCGGAAGGGAGCGACTATGGCTACACCTTC

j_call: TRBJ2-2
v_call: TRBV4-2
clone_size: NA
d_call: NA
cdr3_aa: CASSPTGTSYTGELFF
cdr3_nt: TGTGCCAGCAGCCCAACTGGGACTTCCTACACCGGGGAGCTGTTTTTT

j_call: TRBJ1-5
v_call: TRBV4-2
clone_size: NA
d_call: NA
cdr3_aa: CASSQDGGQPHQPQHF
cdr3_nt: TGTGCCAGCAGCCAAGATGGGGGGCAGCCTCATCAGCCCCAGCATTTT

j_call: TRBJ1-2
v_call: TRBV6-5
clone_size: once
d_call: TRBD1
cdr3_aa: CASSYGEGADYGYTF
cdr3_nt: TGTGCCAGCAGTTACGGCGAGGGGGCGGACTATGGCTACACCTTC

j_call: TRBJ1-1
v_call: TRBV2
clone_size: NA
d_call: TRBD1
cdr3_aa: CASSLTGQGLNTEAFF
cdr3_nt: TGTGCCAGCTCCCTCACGGGACAGGGACTGAACACTGAAGCTTTCTTT

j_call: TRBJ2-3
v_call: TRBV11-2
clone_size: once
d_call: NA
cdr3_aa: CASSLERRDTQYF
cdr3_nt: TGTGCCAGCAGCTTAGAGAGGAGAGATACGCAGTATTTT

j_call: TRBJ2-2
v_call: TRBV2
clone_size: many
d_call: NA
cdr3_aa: CASSGGEVVPGELFF
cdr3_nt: TGTGCCAGCAGTGGGGGGGAAGTGGTCCCCGGGGAGCTGTTTTTT

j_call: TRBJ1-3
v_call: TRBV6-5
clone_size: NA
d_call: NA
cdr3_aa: CASSLQGSGNTIYF
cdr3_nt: TGTGCCAGCAGCCTTCAGGGAAGTGGAAACACCATATATTTT

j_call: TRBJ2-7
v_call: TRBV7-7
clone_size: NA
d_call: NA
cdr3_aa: CASSPSAYEQYF
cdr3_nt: TGTGCTAGCAGCCCCTCGGCCTACGAGCAGTACTTC

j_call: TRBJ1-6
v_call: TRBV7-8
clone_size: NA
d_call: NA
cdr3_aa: CASRHDGVNSPLHF
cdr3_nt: TGTGCCAGCAGGCATGATGGGGTAAATTCACCCCTCCACTTT

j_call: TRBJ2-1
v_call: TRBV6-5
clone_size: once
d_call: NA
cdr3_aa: CASSYSETGNEQFF
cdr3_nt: TGTGCCAGCAGTTACTCGGAAACGGGCAATGAGCAGTTCTTC

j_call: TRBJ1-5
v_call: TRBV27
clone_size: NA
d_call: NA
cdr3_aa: CASIPRQVQPQHF
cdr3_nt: TGTGCCAGCATACCGAGACAGGTCCAGCCCCAGCATTTT

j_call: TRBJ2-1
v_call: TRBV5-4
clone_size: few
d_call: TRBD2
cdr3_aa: CASTETSGRSRYNEQFF
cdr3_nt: TGTGCCAGCACCGAGACTAGCGGGAGATCTCGCTACAATGAGCAGTTCTTC

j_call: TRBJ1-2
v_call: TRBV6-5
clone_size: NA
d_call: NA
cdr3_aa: CASISNYNYGYTF
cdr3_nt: TGTGCCAGCATATCAAATTACAACTATGGCTACACCTTC

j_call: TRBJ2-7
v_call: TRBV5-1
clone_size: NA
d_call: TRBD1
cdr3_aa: CASSQTGYEQYF
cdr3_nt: TGCGCCAGCAGCCAGACAGGGTACGAGCAGTACTTC

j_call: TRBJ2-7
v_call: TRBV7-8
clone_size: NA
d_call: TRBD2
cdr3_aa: CASSLGLAGSTSYEQYF
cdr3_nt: TGTGCCAGCAGCCTGGGACTAGCGGGAAGTACTTCCTACGAGCAGTACTTC

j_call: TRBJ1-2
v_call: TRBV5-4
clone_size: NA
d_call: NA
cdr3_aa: CASILRGSGYGYTF
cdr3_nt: TGTGCCAGCATTCTCAGGGGTTCGGGCTATGGCTACACCTTC

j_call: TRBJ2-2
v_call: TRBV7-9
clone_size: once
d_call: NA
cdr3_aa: CASSPPQGTGELFF
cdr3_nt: TGTGCCAGCAGCCCCCCGCAAGGAACCGGGGAGCTGTTTTTT

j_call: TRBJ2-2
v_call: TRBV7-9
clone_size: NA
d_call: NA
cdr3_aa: CAIPIDSRTGELFF
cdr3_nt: TGTGCCATCCCCATTGACAGTCGCACCGGGGAGCTGTTTTTT

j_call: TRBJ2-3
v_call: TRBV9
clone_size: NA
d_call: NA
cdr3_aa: CASSVGSRADTQYF
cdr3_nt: TGTGCCAGCAGCGTAGGAAGTCGGGCTGATACGCAGTATTTT